Reported below is one T cell receptor (beta chain). Its cognate antigen has yet to be identified. Base qualities are not recorded, but no much larger clone differs from it by a single base. This sample stems from a study of metastatic and nonmetastatic thyroid tumors (dated by TCRdb to 2020 to 2022). As for the study more broadly: Repertoires from peripheral blood and from tumor or nodule tissue samples of malignant and benign thyroid patients were compared.

The germline V gene supplies CDR1 MDHEN and CDR2 SYDVKM. Measured from the cysteine to the phenylalanine, the CDR3 is 16 residues long. Only the CDR3 DNA is retained, 48 bases long and in frame from the first base. V is cut by 4 bases and J by 0 bases, and the space between the germline ends is 13 bases. Study-level results and caveats: TCR beta diversity was reported as significantly higher in malignant tumors than in benign nodules, in both blood and tumor samples.

Before undergoing thyroid surgery, none of the patients had been given any kind of treatment. Using T-cell receptor beta sequencing, the study looked back at clinical samples from patients collected from the early 2010s to the late 2010s. Receptors were amplified or captured by PCR. Sequencing took place on an Illumina HiSeq 4000. The TCR beta-chain CDR3 region of each patient was profiled by high-throughput sequencing. In the original analysis: Drawing on CDR3 differences between clinicopathological groups, the researchers built a classifier meant to tell apart patients with distant-metastatic papillary thyroid cancer. The Shannon index was used to assess repertoire diversity, and the Morisita-Horn index was used to assess tumor-blood repertoire similarity. TCRdb redid the processing of the public reads, applying fastp at Q25 and MiXCR, and retained in-frame beta chains. TCRdb's processing, not the authors' own work, is the source of the V and J calls. A total of about 16,000 clones appear in this sample, approximately 15% of them only once. 17% of the sample is in the top ten clones.

Sequencing used blood. The source of this sequence is a female donor with papillary thyroid cancer or a benign thyroid nodule (not recorded which). Some clones in this sample may be carry-over from other donors' samples. The receptor chain draws on TRBV28 and TRBJ2-1; no D segment can be confidently identified. Read as DNA, the sequence is TGTGCCAGCAGTTCGGTGAGCCAGAGCTCCTACAATGAGCAGTTCTTC. Its protein reads: CASSSVSQSSYNEQFF.